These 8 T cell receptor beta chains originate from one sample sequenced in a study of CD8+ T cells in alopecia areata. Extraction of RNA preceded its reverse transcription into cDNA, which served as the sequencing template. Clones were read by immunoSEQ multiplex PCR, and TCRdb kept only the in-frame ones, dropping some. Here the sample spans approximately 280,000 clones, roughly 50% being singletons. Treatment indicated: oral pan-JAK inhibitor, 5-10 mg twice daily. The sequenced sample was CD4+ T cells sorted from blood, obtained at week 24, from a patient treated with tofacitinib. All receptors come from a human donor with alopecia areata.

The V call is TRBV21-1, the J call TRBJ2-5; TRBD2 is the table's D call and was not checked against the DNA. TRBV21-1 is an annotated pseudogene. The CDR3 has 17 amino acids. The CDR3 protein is CARRLPGDRCQRETQYF. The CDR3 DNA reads TGTGCCCGTAGACTCCCGGGGGATCGATGCCAACGAGAGACCCAGTACTTC.

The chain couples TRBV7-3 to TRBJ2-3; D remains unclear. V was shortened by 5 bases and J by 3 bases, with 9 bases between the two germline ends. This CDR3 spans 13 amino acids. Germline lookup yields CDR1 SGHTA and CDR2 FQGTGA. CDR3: CASSRLGTDTQYF. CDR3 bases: TGTGCCAGCAGCAGACTCGGGACAGATACGCAGTATTTT.

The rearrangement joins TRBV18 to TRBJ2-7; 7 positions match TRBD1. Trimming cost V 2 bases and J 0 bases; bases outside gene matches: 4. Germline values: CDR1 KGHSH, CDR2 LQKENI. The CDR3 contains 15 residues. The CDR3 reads CASSPGQVRSYEQYF. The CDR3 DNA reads TGTGCCAGCTCACCAGGACAGGTCCGCTCCTACGAGCAGTACTTC. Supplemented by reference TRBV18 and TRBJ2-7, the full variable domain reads NAGVMQNPRHLVRRRGQEARLRCSPMKGHSHVYWYRQLPEEGLKFMVYLQKENIIDESGMPKERFSAEFPKEGPSILRIQQVVRGDSAAYFCASSPGQVRSYEQYFGPGTRLTVT.

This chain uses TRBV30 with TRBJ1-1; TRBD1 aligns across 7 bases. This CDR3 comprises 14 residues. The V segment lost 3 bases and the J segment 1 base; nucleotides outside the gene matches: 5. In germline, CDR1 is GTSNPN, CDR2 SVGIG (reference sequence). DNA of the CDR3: TGTGCCTGGAGAAAAAGACAGGGGAACACTGAAGCTTTCTTT. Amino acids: CAWRKRQGNTEAFF. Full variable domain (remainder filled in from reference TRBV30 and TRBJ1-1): SQTIHQWPATLVQPVGSPLSLECTVEGTSNPNLYWYRQAAGRGLQLLFYSVGIGQISSEVPQNLSASRPQDRQFILSSKKLLLSDSGFYLCAWRKRQGNTEAFFGQGTRLTVV.

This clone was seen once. CDR3 coding DNA: TGCGCCAGCAGCTTGGAGGCAGGGGCCGGGAACGGGGAGCTGTTTTTT. Residues: CASSLEAGAGNGELFF. The chain carries TRBV5-1 and TRBJ2-2, with TRBD1 as a possible D gene (6 bases). Germline loops: CDR1 SGHRS, CDR2 YFSETQ. V lost 0 bases, J lost 7 bases, and 16 bases lay in between. This CDR3 contains 16 residues. Combining the CDR3 with reference TRBV5-1 and TRBJ2-2 gives the whole variable domain KAGVTQTPRYLIKTRGQQVTLSCSPISGHRSVSWYQQTPGQGLQFLFEYFSETQRNKGNFPGRFSGRQFSNSRSEMNVSTLELGDSALYLCASSLEAGAGNGELFFGEGSRLTVL.

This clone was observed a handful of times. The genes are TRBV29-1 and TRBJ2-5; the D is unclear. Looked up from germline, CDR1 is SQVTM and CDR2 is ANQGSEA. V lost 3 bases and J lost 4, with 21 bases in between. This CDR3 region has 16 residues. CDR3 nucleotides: TGCAGCGTTGACAAGACGGGCACCGGACCGCGAGAGACCCAGTACTTC. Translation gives CSVDKTGTGPRETQYF. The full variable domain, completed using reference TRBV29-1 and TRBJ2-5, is SAVISQKPSRDICQRGTSLTIQCQVDSQVTMMFWYRQQPGQSLTLIATANQGSEATYESGFVIDKFPISRPNLTFSTLTVSNMSPEDSSIYLCSVDKTGTGPRETQYFGPGTRLLVL.

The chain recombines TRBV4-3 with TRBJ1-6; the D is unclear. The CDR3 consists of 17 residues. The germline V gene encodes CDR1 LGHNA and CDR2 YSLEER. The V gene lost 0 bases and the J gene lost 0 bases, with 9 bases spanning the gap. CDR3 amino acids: CASSQEPRSSYNSPLHF. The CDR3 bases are TGCGCCAGCAGCCAAGAGCCCAGAAGCTCCTATAATTCACCCCTCCACTTT.

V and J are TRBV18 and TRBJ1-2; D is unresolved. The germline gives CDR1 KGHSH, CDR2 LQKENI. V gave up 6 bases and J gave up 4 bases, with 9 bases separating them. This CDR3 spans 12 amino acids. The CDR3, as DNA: TGTGCCAGCTCTCCGGAACCCTATGGCTACACCTTC. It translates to CASSPEPYGYTF.